The 30 T cell receptor beta chains given below trace back to one sample, sequenced in a study of CD8+ T cells in alopecia areata listed by TCRdb under 2018. Libraries were prepared through the immunoSEQ multiplex PCR assay. RNA was extracted from all samples and reverse transcribed into cDNA as template for TCR sequencing. The table comes from immuneACCESS by way of TCRdb, which keeps in-frame sequences with V and J called. Part of the clones is missing from these tables; in studies checked, under half for an unresolved V gene and the rest for unknown reasons. This sample is represented by approximately 300,000 clones; 58% of them were singletons. The ten biggest clones cover more than 1.5% of the sample. This specimen's time point label, interpreted: around 22 weeks on oral tofacitinib. The treatment or condition label here, explained by the study, means: oral pan-JAK inhibitor, 5-10 mg twice daily.

The material sequenced was CD4+ T cells sorted from blood, taken at week 24, from a patient treated with tofacitinib. The receptors originated from a human donor with alopecia areata.

This clone has only one observation. The chain has TRBV5-6 and TRBJ1-2, with 9 bases fitting TRBD1. Germline trimming cut 7 bases from V and 2 bases from J; bases unmatched to any gene: 6. The CDR3 sequence is 14 residues long. Per germline, CDR1 SGHDT and CDR2 YYEEEE. Here the CDR3 DNA reads TGTGCCAGCCGGGACAGGGAAGTAAACTATGGCTACACCTTC. It yields the protein CASRDREVNYGYTF.

V usage is TRBV10-3 and J usage is TRBJ2-3; D call uncertain. Trimming took off 6 bases at V and 0 bases at J, with 4 bases between the two ends. Germline lookup yields CDR1 ENHRY and CDR2 SYGVKD. The CDR3 is made up of 12 amino acids. CDR3 region: CAIRGSTDTQYF. The CDR3 nucleotides read TGTGCCATCAGGGGGAGCACAGATACGCAGTATTTT.

This clone was observed a handful of times. V gene TRBV11-1 combines with J gene TRBJ2-3; 10 positions agree with TRBD1. Trimming took 5 bases from V and 5 from J; bases not matched to a gene: 4. CDR1 is SGHAT, CDR2 FQDESV, per germline (reference sequence). The CDR3 is made up of 14 amino acids. This CDR3 is CASSNDRGRDTQYF. DNA of the CDR3: TGTGCCAGCAGCAATGACAGGGGGCGAGATACGCAGTATTTT.

The chain recombines TRBV27 with TRBJ1-6; 9 bases are a match to TRBD1. Unmatched junction bases numbered 8, after V lost 5 bases and J lost 9 bases. Germline CDR1 reads MNHEY; CDR2 reads SMNVEV (reference sequence). This CDR3 is built from 15 residues. The CDR3 DNA sequence: TGTGCCAGCAGTAGACCGGACAGGGGAGGTTCACCCCTCCACTTT. It yields the protein CASSRPDRGGSPLHF.

The rearrangement joins TRBV5-6 to TRBJ1-4; 7 nucleotides line up with TRBD1. CDR3 length: 15 residues. CDR1 is SGHDT and CDR2 is YYEEEE in the germline V gene. The J segment lost 3 bases and the V segment lost 3 bases, leaving 5 bases of the junction unmatched. CDR3 in DNA: TGTGCCAGCAGCTCCGCGACAGGGCCTAATGAAAAACTGTTTTTT. It codes for CASSSATGPNEKLFF.

J is TRBJ2-5 and V is TRBV7-8, with 8 bases matching TRBD2. Germline V CDR1 and CDR2: SGHVS, FQNEAQ. V lost 0 bases, J lost 9 bases, and 9 bases stayed unmatched. This CDR3 has 15 residues. The chain's CDR3 is CASSLARLAPWAQYF. The CDR3, as DNA: TGTGCCAGCAGCTTAGCGAGACTAGCGCCTTGGGCCCAGTACTTC.

The J gene is TRBJ2-2, the V gene TRBV7-2; 8 bases agree with TRBD1. Germline V gene sequence: CDR1 SGHTA, CDR2 FQGNSA. The CDR3 spans 16 residues. The V segment lost 4 bases and the J segment 4 bases; nucleotides outside the gene matches: 8. CDR3 DNA sequence: TGTGCCAGCAGCTCGCGAACAGGGGGTGTCACCGGGGAGCTGTTTTTT. Translation gives CASSSRTGGVTGELFF. Using reference TRBV7-2 and TRBJ2-2 for the parts outside the CDR3, the full variable domain is GAGVSQSPSNKVTEKGKDVELRCDPISGHTALYWYRQSLGQGLEFLIYFQGNSAPDKSGLPSDRFSAERTGGSVSTLTIQRTQQEDSAVYLCASSSRTGGVTGELFFGEGSRLTVL.

In its sample, this clone was seen a few times. V and J are TRBV28 and TRBJ2-7, with D uncertain. Trimming cost V 5 bases and J 0 bases, with 5 bases left between them. The CDR3 spans 12 residues. CDR1 MDHEN and CDR2 SYDVKM come from the germline V gene. In nucleotides, the CDR3 is TGTGCCAGCAGTACCTTCTCCTACGAGCAGTACTTC. This translates into CASSTFSYEQYF.

This clone has only a few counts. The chain employs TRBV4-2 and TRBJ1-6; D is ambiguous. The V gene lost 0 bases and the J gene lost 0 bases, with 15 bases spanning the gap. This CDR3 contains 19 residues. CDR1 is LGHNA and CDR2 is YNFKEQ in the germline V gene. The CDR3 sequence is CASSQDRKLFSSYNSPLHF. As DNA, the CDR3 is TGTGCCAGCAGCCAAGACCGAAAACTATTTAGCTCCTATAATTCACCCCTCCACTTT.

This clone has a single count. The chain couples TRBV4-1 to TRBJ2-1; D is possibly TRBD2 (6 bases). The CDR3 has 15 residues. V shed 0 bases and J shed 5 bases, with 11 bases lying between them. Per the germline V gene, CDR1 is MGHRA and CDR2 is YSYEKL. CDR3 loop: CASSQDGGRHNEQFF. CDR3 in DNA: TGCGCCAGCAGCCAAGACGGGGGTAGGCACAATGAGCAGTTCTTC.

This chain links TRBV6-5 with TRBJ1-1; 7 bases align to TRBD1. The CDR3 is 15 residues long. The V and J ends lost 6 bases and 1 base, in that order; junction bases with no gene match: 8. CDR1 MNHEY and CDR2 SVGAGI come from the germline V gene. The CDR3 bases are TGTGCCAGCAGCCTTACGACAGGGACGAACACTGAAGCTTTCTTT. Translated, it gives CASSLTTGTNTEAFF.

The genes are TRBV7-2 and TRBJ2-7; D possibly corresponds to TRBD2 (6 bases). Trimming took 5 bases from V and 6 from J, leaving 20 bases between them. The CDR3 spans 15 residues. CDR1 is SGHTA and CDR2 is FQGNSA in the germline V gene. The CDR3 sequence is CASSRQLAGAGEQYF. The CDR3 bases are TGTGCCAGCAGCCGTCAACTAGCCGGTGCGGGCGAGCAGTACTTC.

The table lists this clone with many counts. The CDR3 sequence: CASSLRRGQGADTQYF. As DNA, the CDR3 is TGTGCCAGCAGCCTACGTAGGGGACAGGGGGCAGATACGCAGTATTTT. This sequence joins TRBV7-3 and TRBJ2-3, with TRBD1 identical over 11 bases. CDR3 length equals 16 residues. V shed 5 bases and J 4 bases; nucleotides not matched to a gene: 8. Germline-derived CDR1 and CDR2 are SGHTA and FQGTGA.

The chain employs TRBV4-2 and TRBJ2-6; possible D gene TRBD1, 6 bases. Trimming stripped 4 bases from V and 9 bases from J, with 13 bases between. The CDR3 runs to 14 residues. Germline V gene data show CDR1 as LGHNA and CDR2 as YNFKEQ. In DNA form, the CDR3 reads TGTGCCAGCAGCCCCGACAGGTATGGCAACGTCCTGACTTTC. Translation gives CASSPDRYGNVLTF.

This clone was detected only once. The chain has TRBV9 and TRBJ1-6, with D uncertain. CDR3 size: 13 residues. The germline V and J ends were trimmed by 1 base and 6 bases, with 5 bases remaining between them. CDR1 and CDR2 from the germline V gene are SGDLS and YYNGEE. CDR3 DNA: TGTGCCAGCAGCGTATACCGTAATTCACCCCTCCACTTT. Its protein is CASSVYRNSPLHF.

The gene calls are TRBV27 and TRBJ1-2, with D possibly matching TRBD1 (6 bases). CDR1 is MNHEY and CDR2 is SMNVEV in the germline V gene (reference sequence). The CDR3 is made up of 13 amino acids. The germline V and J ends were trimmed by 5 bases and 7 bases, with 14 bases remaining between them. The CDR3 nucleotides are TGTGCCAGCAGTCCTAACCGGGGGCTTGGCTACACCTTC. It specifies CASSPNRGLGYTF.

This chain connects TRBV7-9 to TRBJ1-2, with 8 bases identical to TRBD1. The CDR3 spans 13 residues. V dropped 5 bases and J dropped 8; count of bases not matched to a gene: 7. The germline gives CDR1 SEHNR, CDR2 FQNEAQ (reference sequence). The CDR3 sequence: CASSQDRAEGYTF. CDR3 DNA: TGTGCCAGCAGCCAGGACAGGGCCGAGGGCTACACCTTC.

The V and J genes are TRBV4-3 and TRBJ2-3, with 9 bases aligning to TRBD1. This CDR3 has 17 residues. V trimming: 0 bases; J trimming: 4 bases; junction bases outside the gene matches: 8. Germline loops: CDR1 LGHNA, CDR2 YSLEER. This CDR3 is CASSQDYGTGYPDTQYF. Here the CDR3 DNA reads TGCGCCAGCAGCCAAGATTATGGGACAGGGTACCCAGATACGCAGTATTTT.

The chain joins TRBV6-1 to TRBJ2-1, with 7 bases fitting TRBD2. Germline assignment: CDR1 MNHNS and CDR2 SASEGT. After removal of 3 bases from V and 4 bases from J, the junction contained 6 bases not matched to a gene. The CDR3 loop spans 15 amino acids. CDR3 sequence: CASSDWRENYNEQFF. CDR3 nucleotides: TGTGCCAGCAGTGATTGGCGGGAGAATTACAATGAGCAGTTCTTC.

The CDR3 reads CASSPSVAGTGETQYF. The CDR3 region has the DNA TGTGCCAGCAGCCCCTCCGTGGCGGGCACGGGGGAGACCCAGTACTTC. The chain uses TRBV7-6 and TRBJ2-5, with TRBD2 as a possible D gene (5 bases). Germline assignment: CDR1 SGHVS and CDR2 FNYEAQ. This CDR3 is built from 16 residues. V lost 5 bases and J lost 5, with 21 bases in between. Full variable domain (outside the CDR3, taken from reference TRBV7-6 and TRBJ2-5): GAGVSQSPRYKVTKRGQDVALRCDPISGHVSLYWYRQALGQGPEFLTYFNYEAQQDKSGLPNDRFSAERPEGSISTLTIQRTEQRDSAMYRCASSPSVAGTGETQYFGPGTRLLVL.

The V and J genes are TRBV29-1 and TRBJ1-1; a possible D gene is TRBD1 (5 bases). The CDR3 runs 12 residues. Looked up from germline, CDR1 is SQVTM and CDR2 is ANQGSEA. V was trimmed by 5 bases and J by 5 bases, leaving 12 bases between them. CDR3 nucleotides: TGCAGCGTTTCCGGGGCCAGGACTGAAGCTTTCTTT. This gives the protein CSVSGARTEAFF.

The rearrangement links TRBV10-3 to TRBJ2-1, with 8 bases aligning to TRBD1. The CDR3 is made up of 15 amino acids. CDR1 ENHRY and CDR2 SYGVKD come from the germline V gene. With 10 bases clipped from V and 4 bases from J, the junction kept 12 bases outside the gene matches. CDR3 coding DNA: TGTGCCACCCAGGGGGCCTTGGGACAGTACAATGAGCAGTTCTTC. It encodes CATQGALGQYNEQFF.

This chain connects TRBV7-2 to TRBJ1-1; tentatively, D is TRBD1 (5 bases). Germline loops: CDR1 SGHTA, CDR2 FQGNSA. This CDR3 region has 14 residues. The V and J ends lost 1 base and 0 bases respectively, with 6 bases between them. CDR3 in amino acids: CASSLEGMNTEAFF. The DNA of the CDR3 is TGTGCCAGCAGCTTAGAGGGGATGAACACTGAAGCTTTCTTT.

The chain couples TRBV7-6 to TRBJ1-6, with a tentative D call TRBD1 (5 bases). The CDR3 is 15 residues long. Trimming shortened V by 1 base and J by 6 bases, and 10 bases separated the two germline ends. Germline CDR1 SGHVS, CDR2 FNYEAQ. The CDR3 here is CASSLGGAGNSPLHF. The DNA of the CDR3 is TGTGCCAGCAGCTTAGGGGGCGCGGGTAATTCACCCCTCCACTTT.

The rearrangement uses TRBV5-4 and TRBJ1-2; 9 bases map to TRBD1. The CDR3 runs 14 residues. CDR1 and CDR2 from the germline V gene are SGHNT and YYREEE (reference sequence). J lost 5 bases, V lost 2 bases, and 4 bases had no gene match. Here the CDR3 reads CASSLGTGKYGYTF. CDR3 nucleotides: TGTGCCAGCAGCTTAGGGACAGGGAAGTATGGCTACACCTTC.

This chain uses TRBV9 with TRBJ2-1; 8 bases agree with TRBD1. V gave up 6 bases and J gave up 7 bases; unmatched junction bases: 9. CDR1 is SGDLS and CDR2 is YYNGEE in the germline V gene. The CDR3 has 14 residues. CDR3 coding DNA: TGTGCCAGCAACGGCCAGGGGGCGGGAAATGAGCAGTTCTTC. This codes for CASNGQGAGNEQFF.

CDR3 sequence (DNA): TGCAGCGTTGTCAGGGACCCCTACAATGAGCAGTTCTTC. Its protein product is CSVVRDPYNEQFF. The rearrangement links TRBV29-1 to TRBJ2-1; D is possibly TRBD1 or TRBD2 (5 bases each). Deletions cut 4 bases from V and 2 bases from J, with 9 bases between. The germline gives CDR1 SQVTM, CDR2 ANQGSEA. The CDR3 extends over 13 amino acids.

The chain carries TRBV15 and TRBJ2-1, with a tentative D call TRBD1 (5 bases). The V gene lost 0 bases and the J gene lost 6 bases, with 9 bases spanning the gap. Germline CDR1 is LNHNV and CDR2 is YYDKDF (reference sequence). The CDR3 is made up of 14 amino acids. In DNA form, the CDR3 reads TGTGCCACCAGCAGAGACTATCAGGGCAATGAGCAGTTCTTC. Its translation is CATSRDYQGNEQFF.

This chain connects TRBV2 to TRBJ2-7; D gene uncertain. The V end was cut by 7 bases, the J end by 4 bases, with 17 bases between. Germline V gene sequence: CDR1 SNHLY, CDR2 FYNNEI. The CDR3 length is 14 residues. The CDR3 reads CASTPLGRNYEQYF. In DNA, the CDR3 is TGTGCCAGCACCCCCCTCGGGCGAAATTACGAGCAGTACTTC.

This chain uses TRBV30 with TRBJ2-7; no clear D gene. This CDR3 has 15 amino acids. The ends were cut back, 3 bases at V and 3 bases at J, with 18 bases in the middle. Looked up from germline, CDR1 is GTSNPN and CDR2 is SVGIG (reference sequence). The CDR3 is CAWSPFAATSYEQYF. CDR3 coding DNA: TGTGCCTGGAGCCCCTTCGCGGCGACGAGCTACGAGCAGTACTTC.